What follows are 18 T cell receptor beta chains derived from one specimen sequenced in a study of cytomegalovirus exposure and HLA in healthy donors. The study ran its PCR with 60 Vbeta and 13 Jbeta primers. Sequenced by immunoSEQ multiplex PCR; TCRdb stores in-frame clones only, minus some. The repertoire consists of some 160,000 clones, with around four fifths occurring once and the leading ten covering around 3.2%. Sequenced: PBMCs. Every receptor here comes from a male donor in good health and CMV-seronegative.

The chain combines TRBV15 with TRBJ2-1; unclear D gene. The CDR3 contains 17 residues. V lost 2 bases, J lost 0 bases, and 14 bases lay in between. Looked up from germline, CDR1 is LNHNV and CDR2 is YYDKDF (reference sequence). Here the CDR3 DNA reads TGTGCCACCAGCAGACCCGGATCAGCGAGCTCCTACAATGAGCAGTTCTTC. Translating gives CATSRPGSASSYNEQFF.

CDR3 sequence (DNA): TGTGCCAGCAGGCCGGGACAGGGGGCCTACGAGCAGTACTTC. Amino acids: CASRPGQGAYEQYF. The chain is built from TRBV2 and TRBJ2-5; 11 positions agree with TRBD1. TRBJ2-7 matches the DNA end more closely, so the J call is doubtful. Germline V CDR1 and CDR2: SNHLY, FYNNEI. This CDR3 is 14 amino acids long.

The chain links TRBV27 to TRBJ1-4, with D possibly matching TRBD1 (5 bases). Deletions cut 6 bases from V and 7 bases from J, with 18 bases between. The CDR3 is 15 residues long. In germline, CDR1 is MNHEY, CDR2 SMNVEV (reference sequence). The CDR3 reads CASSPQGAYAEKLFF. The CDR3 nucleotides read TGTGCCAGCAGCCCCCAGGGTGCGTATGCTGAAAAACTGTTTTTT. Supplemented by reference TRBV27 and TRBJ1-4, the full variable domain reads EAQVTQNPRYLITVTGKKLTVTCSQNMNHEYMSWYRQDPGLGLRQIYYSMNVEVTDKGDVPEGYKVSRKEKRNFPLILESPSPNQTSLYFCASSPQGAYAEKLFFGSGTQLSVL.

This chain links TRBV15 with TRBJ1-5, with D maybe TRBD1 (5 bases). V dropped 1 base and J dropped 2 bases, with 9 bases sitting between them. Germline loops: CDR1 LNHNV, CDR2 YYDKDF (reference sequence). The CDR3 contains 15 residues. The CDR3 protein is CATSRVGTGNQPQHF. CDR3 coding DNA: TGTGCCACCAGCAGAGTGGGGACTGGCAATCAGCCCCAGCATTTT.

The chain has TRBV28 and TRBJ2-1; tentatively, D is TRBD1 (7 bases). The CDR3 is made up of 15 amino acids. V lost 6 bases and J 8 bases, leaving 20 bases between the germline ends. Germline CDR1 reads MDHEN; CDR2 reads SYDVKM. DNA of the CDR3: TGTGCCAGCAGCCCAGACAGGGAGGTGATAGATGAGCAGTTCTTC. Protein sequence: CASSPDREVIDEQFF.

The rearrangement links TRBV4-2 to TRBJ2-7; 10 nucleotides align to TRBD1. Germline CDR1 LGHNA, CDR2 YNFKEQ. Germline trimming cut 0 bases from V and 4 bases from J; bases unmatched to any gene: 9. This CDR3 spans 17 amino acids. DNA for the CDR3: TGTGCCAGCAGCCAAGATGGAGCCGACAGGGGGCTATACGAGCAGTACTTC. Encoded protein: CASSQDGADRGLYEQYF.

V is TRBV20-1 and J is TRBJ1-1, with a tentative D call TRBD1 (5 bases). Germline V gives CDR1 DFQATT, CDR2 SNEGSKA (reference sequence). Trimming took 3 bases from V and 11 from J, leaving 10 bases between them. The CDR3 consists of 10 residues. The CDR3 loop is CSARTATAFF. CDR3 coding DNA: TGCAGTGCTAGGACAGCGACGGCTTTCTTT.

About this clone itself: Other DNA sequences in this specimen translate into the identical CDR3. The rearrangement joins TRBV29-1 to TRBJ1-3; 9 bases align to TRBD1. Per the germline V gene, CDR1 is SQVTM and CDR2 is ANQGSEA. The CDR3 totals 13 residues. V lost 7 bases, J lost 5 bases, and 6 bases stayed unmatched. The CDR3 DNA reads as TGCAGCGCACGGGGACAGGGTAGAAACACCATATATTTT. This codes for CSARGQGRNTIYF.

The V call is TRBV19, the J call TRBJ2-1, with D perhaps TRBD2 (5 bases). Per germline, CDR1 LNHDA and CDR2 SQIVND (reference sequence). The CDR3 contains 15 residues. Trimming pared 5 bases from V and 1 base from J, leaving 12 bases between. The CDR3 loop is CASSVTSTSYNEQFF. CDR3 DNA sequence: TGTGCCAGTAGTGTAACTAGTACTTCCTACAATGAGCAGTTCTTC.

The V and J genes are TRBV2 and TRBJ2-7; 12 bases agree with TRBD2. The V segment lost 2 bases and the J segment 0 bases; nucleotides outside the gene matches: 8. This CDR3 has 18 residues. Per germline, CDR1 SNHLY and CDR2 FYNNEI. CDR3 sequence (DNA): TGTGCCAGCAGTGAACCCAATCGACTAGCGGGAGCCTCCTACGAGCAGTACTTC. This codes for CASSEPNRLAGASYEQYF.

The V gene is TRBV28, the J gene TRBJ2-3; 7 bases are a match to TRBD2. Germline V CDR1 and CDR2: MDHEN, SYDVKM. V trimming: 6 bases; J trimming: 12 bases; junction bases outside the gene matches: 18. The CDR3 is made up of 15 amino acids. The CDR3: CASSSGLSRAPVQYF. The CDR3 nucleotides read TGTGCCAGCAGCTCGGGACTAAGTAGGGCGCCGGTCCAGTATTTT. The full variable domain, completed using reference TRBV28 and TRBJ2-3, is DVKVTQSSRYLVKRTGEKVFLECVQDMDHENMFWYRQDPGLGLRLIYFSYDVKMKEKGDIPEGYSVSREKKERFSLILESASTNQTSMYLCASSSGLSRAPVQYFGPGTRLTVL.

This chain uses TRBV9 with TRBJ2-7, with TRBD1 matching 10 bases. The germline CDR1 and CDR2 sequences are SGDLS and YYNGEE. With V trimmed by 4 bases and J by 2 bases, 6 bases remained unmatched. This CDR3 has 15 amino acids. In DNA form, the CDR3 reads TGTGCCAGCAGCTTTGGGACAGGGGACCCCTACGAGCAGTACTTC. As protein: CASSFGTGDPYEQYF.

V usage is TRBV6-5 and J usage is TRBJ2-2; TRBD1 might be the D (7 bases). V shed 2 bases and J shed 5 bases, with 12 bases lying between them. The CDR3 spans 15 residues. Per germline, CDR1 MNHEY and CDR2 SVGAGI. For the CDR3, the DNA is TGTGCCAGCAGTTACAAACAGGGGAGGACCGGGGAGCTGTTTTTT. Its translation: CASSYKQGRTGELFF.

V is TRBV7-2 and J is TRBJ1-1; D not resolved. From germline, CDR1 is SGHTA and CDR2 FQGNSA. This CDR3 contains 11 residues. Trimming pared 3 bases from V and 8 bases from J, leaving 7 bases between. CDR3 protein: CASSFTGEAFF. DNA for the CDR3: TGTGCCAGCAGCTTTACCGGGGAAGCTTTCTTT.

The chain couples TRBV25-1 to TRBJ1-4; D is perhaps TRBD1 (5 bases). The CDR3 runs 14 residues. The V and J ends lost 7 bases and 8 bases respectively, with 17 bases between them. The germline gives CDR1 MGHDK, CDR2 SYGVNS. CDR3 sequence: CASTEGRLGEKLFF. The CDR3 DNA reads as TGTGCCAGCACCGAGGGGAGACTAGGGGAAAAACTGTTTTTT.

The V and J genes are TRBV29-1 and TRBJ1-2; weak D call: TRBD1 (5 bases). Germline CDR1 SQVTM, CDR2 ANQGSEA. The CDR3 covers 13 residues. Trimming took 4 bases from V and 6 from J, leaving 15 bases between them. The CDR3 nucleotides are TGCAGCGTTGCCCCAGCAGGGCGACATGGCTACACCTTC. Amino acid sequence: CSVAPAGRHGYTF.

The chain carries TRBV30 and TRBJ1-1; D might be TRBD1 (5 bases). The germline V gene has CDR1 GTSNPN and CDR2 SVGIG (reference sequence). This CDR3 region has 13 residues. The V and J ends lost 2 bases and 1 base respectively, with 8 bases between them. CDR3 residues: CAWSRQGNTEAFF. The CDR3, as DNA: TGTGCCTGGAGTCGGCAGGGGAACACTGAAGCTTTCTTT.

The chain uses TRBV5-1 and TRBJ1-5; 8 bases agree with TRBD1. The CDR3 contains 14 residues. Unmatched junction bases numbered 10, after V lost 7 bases and J lost 7 bases. Germline V gives CDR1 SGHRS, CDR2 YFSETQ. CDR3: CASLRTGRDQPQHF. Written as DNA, the CDR3 is TGCGCCAGCCTCCGGACAGGGAGGGACCAGCCCCAGCATTTT. Together with reference TRBV5-1 and TRBJ1-5, the CDR3 gives the full variable domain: KAGVTQTPRYLIKTRGQQVTLSCSPISGHRSVSWYQQTPGQGLQFLFEYFSETQRNKGNFPGRFSGRQFSNSRSEMNVSTLELGDSALYLCASLRTGRDQPQHFGDGTRLSIL.